These 30 T cell receptor beta chains originate from one sample sequenced in a study of T-cell memory formation after mild COVID-19 (dated by TCRdb to about 2021). The receptor library was made with 5' RACE. TCRdb shows the sequencer as Illumina NovaSeq 6000. TCRdb ran its own pipeline on the public reads, namely fastp trimming at Q25 and MiXCR clone calling, and kept in-frame beta chains. Records with the same CDR3 protein are collapsed into one entry carrying the most frequent genes and DNA. This sample comprises roughly 310,000 distinct CDR3 sequences, less than 20% of them detected only once. Roughly 23% of the sample goes to the ten largest clones. The material sequenced was PBMCs or a T cell subset sorted from them (not recorded which). Source of these receptors: a man in his late teens or twenties who had mild COVID-19 (a few samples of this study predate the infection). The sample titles of this study are shuffled in the database, so cell type and time point are left out; the donor was told from shared clones.

This clonotype was seen a few times. The V gene is TRBV9, the J gene TRBJ2-6; TRBD1 matches at 11 bases. The CDR3 totals 18 residues. Germline CDR1 reads SGDLS; CDR2 reads YYNGEE. J lost 1 base, V lost 0 bases, and 3 bases had no gene match. CDR3 nucleotide sequence: TGTGCCAGCAGCGTAGACGGACAGGGGGCTTCTGGGGCCAACGTCCTGACTTTC. It codes for CASSVDGQGASGANVLTF.

The chain carries TRBV4-1 and TRBJ1-1; D gene unclear. Germline CDR1 reads MGHRA; CDR2 reads YSYEKL. V was trimmed by 1 base and J by 0 bases, leaving 9 bases between them. This CDR3 spans 15 amino acids. The CDR3 DNA sequence: TGCGCCAGCAGCCAAGGTGCGGCTTTGAACACTGAAGCTTTCTTT. Protein sequence: CASSQGAALNTEAFF.

The chain has TRBV20-1 and TRBJ1-1; D possibly corresponds to TRBD1 (6 bases). This CDR3 contains 14 residues. V was trimmed by 4 bases and J by 3 bases, leaving 15 bases between them. Per the germline V gene, CDR1 is DFQATT and CDR2 is SNEGSKA (reference sequence). The CDR3 loop reads CSANRDNGDTEAFF. In nucleotides, the CDR3 is TGCAGTGCTAACCGGGACAACGGGGACACTGAAGCTTTCTTT.

The chain recombines TRBV20-1 with TRBJ2-3; TRBD1 matches 8 bases. The CDR3 covers 12 residues. V gave up 5 bases and J gave up 4 bases; unmatched junction bases: 2. Germline CDR1 DFQATT, CDR2 SNEGSKA (reference sequence). CDR3: CSARTGPDTQYF. The CDR3 DNA sequence: TGCAGTGCTCGGACAGGGCCAGATACGCAGTATTTT.

The chain is built from TRBV7-9 and TRBJ1-1, with TRBD1 as a possible D gene (5 bases). V was cut by 3 bases and J by 5 bases, with 16 bases left in between. Germline CDR1 and CDR2: SEHNR and FQNEAQ (reference sequence). This CDR3 is 15 amino acids long. This CDR3 is CASSFGKPRGTEAFF. As DNA, the CDR3 is TGTGCCAGCAGCTTCGGAAAGCCTAGGGGAACTGAAGCTTTCTTT. The variable domain in full, completed from reference TRBV7-9 and TRBJ1-1, reads DTGVSQNPRHKITKRGQNVTFRCDPISEHNRLYWYRQTLGQGPEFLTYFQNEAQLEKSRLLSDRFSAERPKGSFSTLEIQRTEQGDSAMYLCASSFGKPRGTEAFFGQGTRLTVV.

This sequence joins TRBV7-9 and TRBJ2-5; no reliable D call. The V and J ends lost 5 bases and 4 bases respectively, with 11 bases between them. CDR1 is SEHNR and CDR2 is FQNEAQ in the germline V gene (reference sequence). This CDR3 has 13 residues. The CDR3 is CASSAEPAETQYF. CDR3 DNA sequence: TGTGCCAGCAGCGCCGAGCCCGCAGAGACCCAGTACTTC.

V and J are TRBV5-1 and TRBJ2-3, with D possibly being TRBD1 (6 bases). CDR3 length: 15 amino acids. Germline V gene lookup returns CDR1 SGHRS and CDR2 YFSETQ. Deletions cut 5 bases from V and 1 base from J, with 14 bases between. CDR3 in amino acids: CASSRSGVGTDTQYF. The CDR3 DNA reads as TGCGCCAGCAGTCGCTCAGGGGTCGGCACAGATACGCAGTATTTT.

The V call is TRBV28, the J call TRBJ1-6; D not certain. CDR1 and CDR2 (germline): MDHEN, SYDVKM. The germline V and J ends were trimmed by 5 bases and 2 bases, with 7 bases remaining between them. This CDR3 region has 14 residues. CDR3 sequence (DNA): TGTGCCAGCAGTCTCACAGCCTATAATTCACCCCTCCACTTT. Encoded protein: CASSLTAYNSPLHF.

This clonotype occurred many times. The chain is built from TRBV12-3 or TRBV12-4 and TRBJ2-5; possible D gene TRBD2, 5 bases. Trimming took 2 bases from V and 5 from J, leaving 12 bases between them. The CDR3 runs 14 residues. The chain's CDR3 is CASSLRAGIETQYF. CDR3 nucleotide sequence: TGTGCCAGCAGTTTAAGAGCCGGGATCGAGACCCAGTACTTC.

The chain recombines TRBV7-3 with TRBJ2-3; D unclear. The germline CDR1 and CDR2 sequences are SGHTA and FQGTGA. The CDR3 loop spans 13 amino acids. Trimming left V 5 bases short and J 6 bases short, with 12 bases between. CDR3 region: CASSPTFVDTQYF. As DNA, the CDR3 is TGTGCCAGCAGCCCCACATTCGTGGATACGCAGTATTTT.

The chain has TRBV4-1 and TRBJ2-2; D is perhaps TRBD2 (7 bases). The CDR3 spans 16 residues. The V gene lost 4 bases and the J gene lost 4 bases, with 16 bases spanning the gap. Germline lookup yields CDR1 MGHRA and CDR2 YSYEKL. CDR3 amino acids: CASSLRRGGATGELFF. Here the CDR3 DNA reads TGCGCCAGCAGCCTCCGGAGGGGGGGAGCCACCGGGGAGCTGTTTTTT.

The chain couples TRBV24-1 to TRBJ2-3, with D perhaps matching TRBD1 (6 bases). The CDR3 has 17 residues. Germline CDR1 and CDR2: KGHDR and SFDVKD. Deletions cut 0 bases from V and 0 bases from J, with 12 bases between. CDR3 residues: CATSDLPRDKSTDTQYF. CDR3 nucleotide sequence: TGTGCCACCAGTGATTTGCCCCGGGACAAAAGCACAGATACGCAGTATTTT.

This clonotype was seen more than once but under ten times. The chain has TRBV2 and TRBJ2-5; D tentatively reads TRBD1 or TRBD2 (7 bases each). The CDR3 contains 16 residues. Germline assignment: CDR1 SNHLY and CDR2 FYNNEI. V lost 8 bases and J lost 2, with 21 bases in between. This chain's CDR3 is CASFRLGGTAQETQYF. The CDR3 nucleotides read TGTGCCAGCTTTCGGCTGGGGGGGACAGCACAAGAGACCCAGTACTTC.

V gene TRBV29-1 combines with J gene TRBJ2-2; D might be TRBD2 (6 bases). Germline V gene sequence: CDR1 SQVTM, CDR2 ANQGSEA. The CDR3 has 14 amino acids. V lost 7 bases to trimming and J lost 2 bases, with 14 bases between them. The CDR3 DNA reads as TGCAGCGGGGGGGATCCGTTTAACACCGGGGAGCTGTTTTTT. It encodes CSGGDPFNTGELFF.

The chain joins TRBV7-3 to TRBJ2-1; tentatively, D is TRBD1 or TRBD2 (5 bases each). Germline CDR1 is SGHTA and CDR2 is FQGTGA. There are 13 residues in the CDR3. Trimming stripped 4 bases from V and 7 bases from J, with 11 bases between. CDR3 in amino acids: CASSSSGLNEQFF. As DNA, the CDR3 is TGTGCCAGCAGCTCCTCGGGGCTGAATGAGCAGTTCTTC.

The sample holds a few counts of this clonotype. The chain employs TRBV7-6 and TRBJ2-5, with a tentative D call TRBD2 (6 bases). The CDR3 loop spans 16 amino acids. In germline, CDR1 is SGHVS, CDR2 FNYEAQ. Deletions cut 5 bases from V and 7 bases from J, with 23 bases between. The DNA for the CDR3 is TGTGCCAGCAGCGGAGGCCTCAAGACTAGTTTTTCGACCCAGTACTTC. It is translated as CASSGGLKTSFSTQYF.

The chain links TRBV12-3 or TRBV12-4 to TRBJ2-1; D possibly corresponds to TRBD2 (5 bases). Between the trimmed V and J ends, which lost 6 bases and 2 bases, there was a span of 11 bases. This CDR3 comprises 14 residues. This CDR3 is CASRWEPPYNEQFF. CDR3 coding DNA: TGTGCCAGCAGATGGGAGCCGCCCTACAATGAGCAGTTCTTC.

V usage is TRBV7-8 and J usage is TRBJ1-3, with D unclear. V lost 5 bases and J 0 bases, leaving 14 bases between the germline ends. Germline V gene sequence: CDR1 SGHVS, CDR2 FQNEAQ. CDR3 length equals 16 residues. The CDR3 DNA sequence: TGTGCCAGCAGCCCAAGAAGTCAGTCCTCTGGAAACACCATATATTTT. Amino acid sequence: CASSPRSQSSGNTIYF.

The CDR3 is CASSLGPRADYGYTF. The DNA for the CDR3 is TGTGCCAGCAGTTTAGGTCCTCGGGCCGACTATGGCTACACCTTC. This sequence joins TRBV12-3 or TRBV12-4 and TRBJ1-2; D gene unclear. The length of the CDR3 is 15 residues. V lost 1 base and J lost 3, with 12 bases in between.

This clonotype occurred a few times. V and J are TRBV18 and TRBJ2-3, with TRBD2 matching 11 bases. The germline CDR1 and CDR2 sequences are KGHSH and LQKENI. J was trimmed by 7 bases and V by 3 bases; bases with no gene match: 6. The CDR3 runs to 15 residues. CDR3 sequence: CASSPTSGVMHTQYF. The CDR3 DNA is TGTGCCAGCTCACCGACTAGCGGGGTCATGCATACGCAGTATTTT.

The V and J genes are TRBV4-1 and TRBJ1-1; 7 bases align to TRBD1. The CDR3 consists of 16 residues. V lost 1 base, J lost 1 base, and 6 bases stayed unmatched. Germline CDR1 reads MGHRA; CDR2 reads YSYEKL. The DNA of the CDR3 is TGCGCCAGCAGCCAAGTCCCGGGACAGCCGAACACTGAAGCTTTCTTT. Encoded protein: CASSQVPGQPNTEAFF.

The chain combines TRBV29-1 with TRBJ1-6; TRBD1 aligns across 9 bases. Germline CDR1 reads SQVTM; CDR2 reads ANQGSEA. CDR3 length: 13 residues. The junction had 3 bases not matched to a gene; V was cut back by 5 bases and J by 7 bases. Written as DNA, the CDR3 is TGCAGCGTTAGGACAGGGGCAAATTCACCCCTCCACTTT. This sequence encodes CSVRTGANSPLHF.

This clonotype was counted between two and nine times. The chain combines TRBV7-8 with TRBJ1-1, with D unclear. Germline CDR1 reads SGHVS; CDR2 reads FQNEAQ. Trimming cost V 1 base and J 3 bases, with 15 bases left between them. This CDR3 region has 16 residues. CDR3 residues: CASSLVGNLEDTEAFF. DNA for the CDR3: TGTGCCAGCAGCTTAGTCGGCAACTTAGAGGACACTGAAGCTTTCTTT.

V is TRBV6-6 and J is TRBJ2-7; D gene unclear. The CDR3 totals 9 residues. The germline V gene encodes CDR1 MNHNY and CDR2 SVGAGI (reference sequence). V was clipped by 2 bases and J by 7 bases, with 0 bases between them. DNA for the CDR3: TGTGCCAGCAGTTACGAGCAGTACTTC. Translation: CASSYEQYF.

This clonotype has just a few counts. The chain carries TRBV19 and TRBJ1-1, with 7 bases fitting TRBD1. This CDR3 has 14 amino acids. V was clipped by 7 bases and J by 5 bases; unmatched bases: 10. Per germline, CDR1 LNHDA and CDR2 SQIVND (reference sequence). In DNA form, the CDR3 reads TGTGCCAGTATCGATCCCTCACAGGGGACTGAAGCTTTCTTT. It codes for CASIDPSQGTEAFF. The full variable domain, in which reference TRBV19 and TRBJ1-1 provide the parts outside the CDR3, is DGGITQSPKYLFRKEGQNVTLSCEQNLNHDAMYWYRQDPGQGLRLIYYSQIVNDFQKGDIAEGYSVSREKKESFPLTVTSAQKNPTAFYLCASIDPSQGTEAFFGQGTRLTVV.

CDR3 amino acids: CASSLSGTGTYNEQFF. Written as DNA, the CDR3 is TGTGCCAGCAGCTTAAGCGGGACAGGGACTTACAATGAGCAGTTCTTC. The chain uses TRBV7-2 and TRBJ2-1, with TRBD1 matching over 9 bases. V gave up 2 bases and J gave up 4 bases; unmatched junction bases: 6. Per germline, CDR1 SGHTA and CDR2 FQGNSA. The CDR3 runs to 16 residues.

The V and J genes are TRBV25-1 and TRBJ1-5; TRBD1 is a possible D gene (6 bases). Germline assignment: CDR1 MGHDK and CDR2 SYGVNS. Trimming left V 2 bases short and J 0 bases short, with 14 bases between. The CDR3 is 17 residues long. This CDR3 is CASSEAGVDNSNQPQHF. In DNA form, the CDR3 reads TGTGCCAGCAGTGAAGCAGGGGTCGATAATAGCAATCAGCCCCAGCATTTT.

The gene calls are TRBV18 and TRBJ1-2; D is possibly TRBD1 (5 bases). The CDR3 is made up of 16 amino acids. V gave up 2 bases and J gave up 0 bases, with 13 bases separating them. Per the germline V gene, CDR1 is KGHSH and CDR2 is LQKENI. The CDR3 sequence: CASSPVSGVSNYGYTF. Here the CDR3 DNA reads TGTGCCAGCTCACCAGTCTCGGGGGTTTCTAACTATGGCTACACCTTC.

This rearrangement joins TRBV6-5 to TRBJ2-7; D may be TRBD2 (6 bases). The CDR3 is made up of 14 amino acids. Germline V gives CDR1 MNHEY, CDR2 SVGAGI. V lost 9 bases, J lost 3 bases, and 18 bases lay in between. The CDR3 region is CASGRTPLDYEQYF. The CDR3 DNA reads as TGTGCCAGTGGGAGGACACCACTCGACTACGAGCAGTACTTC.

This chain uses TRBV5-1 with TRBJ1-2; possible D gene TRBD1, 6 bases. Deletions cut 4 bases from V and 3 bases from J, with 10 bases between. The CDR3 totals 13 residues. Germline V gives CDR1 SGHRS, CDR2 YFSETQ. Here the CDR3 DNA reads TGCGCCAGCAGCCCTGGGACATACTATGGCTACACCTTC. The encoded protein is CASSPGTYYGYTF.